The rows below give T cell receptor beta chains drawn from one sample of a study of CD8 T cells in cerebrospinal fluid in Alzheimer's disease. For each CDR3 protein, TCRdb gives one entry from its re-call of the 10x single-cell sequencing reads, without DNA. This repertoire comprises some 1,400 distinct CDR3 sequences; its ten largest clones make up approximately 19%. Sequencing was performed on cerebrospinal fluid. The receptor source for this set is a human donor with mild cognitive impairment. The CDR3 runs from the conserved cysteine through the conserved F or W. For some rows the clone size is stated as once, few or many, or as a class when expanded; others skip it.

v_call	clone_size	j_call	cdr3_aa
TRBV7-2	large	TRBJ2-1	CASITASGRASEQFF
TRBV15	medium-sized	TRBJ1-5	CATSIGTGNQPQHF
TRBV24-1	.	TRBJ2-2	CATSPPPGTGNTGELFF
TRBV28	medium-sized	TRBJ2-7	CATYRNSYEQYF
TRBV7-9	.	TRBJ2-3	CASSRTGATDTQYF
TRBV10-3	medium-sized	TRBJ2-3	CAISERDTSTDTQYF
TRBV24-1	.	TRBJ1-4	CATSELHRDRGEEKLFF
TRBV2	.	TRBJ2-2	CASSAGQGITGELFF
TRBV7-3	.	TRBJ1-2	CASSPQPNYGYTF
TRBV30	.	TRBJ2-3	CAWSADTTDTQYF
TRBV28	.	TRBJ2-3	CASSPGLAGGQDTQYF
TRBV5-1	medium-sized	TRBJ2-5	CASRGQTGPQETQYF
TRBV4-2	medium-sized	TRBJ1-3	CASSQDRRGGDTIYF
TRBV13	.	TRBJ2-3	CASSSGTLVYTQYF
TRBV6-2/TRBV6-3	.	TRBJ2-5	CASRLDRGRETQYF